Listed here is a single T cell receptor (beta chain). Its antigen is not known. The source of the sample is a study of cytomegalovirus exposure and HLA in healthy donors. Whole-study results and caveats: Investigators reported 150 to 200 TCR beta chains as tied to cytomegalovirus.

Germline V CDR1 and CDR2: SGHTA, FQGTGA. V lost 5 bases to trimming and J lost 5 bases; unmatched junction nucleotides: 4. The CDR3 contains 14 residues. This PCR relied on a set of 60 Vbeta primers and 13 Jbeta primers. The repertoire was sequenced with immunoSEQ multiplex PCR; TCRdb's copy has only in-frame clones and lacks some. Here the sample spans 150,000 to 180,000 clones, approximately 80% being singletons. This clonotype was obtained from a woman aged 40-49 years in good health and CMV-seropositive. The chain couples TRBV7-3 to TRBJ1-1; TRBD1 matches 11 bases. The sequenced material came from PBMCs. The CDR3 bases are TGTGCCAGCAGCCGCGGGGACAGGGGGACTGAAGCTTTCTTT. It codes for CASSRGDRGTEAFF.